The 20 T cell receptor beta chains in this list originate from one sample, sequenced in a study of cytomegalovirus exposure and HLA in healthy donors. PCR employed 60 Vbeta and 13 Jbeta primers. TCRdb's copy holds only in-frame clones and misses some; the assay was immunoSEQ multiplex PCR. The sample has about 95,000 clones; about 77% are singletons. Sequencing was done on a sample of PBMCs. These receptors were collected from a woman aged 40 to 50 in good health and CMV-seronegative.

This chain uses TRBV27 with TRBJ1-1, with 9 bases identical to TRBD1. This CDR3 is built from 15 residues. The V and J ends lost 6 bases and 8 bases, in that order; junction bases with no gene match: 13. Germline V gene data show CDR1 as MNHEY and CDR2 as SMNVEV (reference sequence). CDR3 nucleotides: TGTGCCAGCAGCATATCTGGGACAGGGCCCTTAGAAGCTTTCTTT. Its protein product is CASSISGTGPLEAFF.

The chain has TRBV6-6 and TRBJ2-2; 10 nucleotides align to TRBD1. CDR3 length equals 15 residues. J gave up 7 bases and V 8 bases, and 10 bases lay outside the gene matches. CDR1 is MNHNY and CDR2 is SVGAGI in the germline V gene (reference sequence). The chain's CDR3 is CASYTRTGGIGELFF. CDR3 bases: TGTGCCAGCTATACTAGGACAGGGGGGATCGGGGAGCTGTTTTTT.

This clone was seen a single time. The chain couples TRBV29-1 to TRBJ1-4; D is possibly TRBD1 (5 bases). The germline gives CDR1 SQVTM, CDR2 ANQGSEA. The CDR3 length is 13 residues. The V end lost 4 bases, the J end lost 8 bases, and 14 bases lay between the germline ends. For the CDR3, the DNA is TGCAGCGTTGGTTGGCAGGGTGGCGAAAAACTGTTTTTT. Translated: CSVGWQGGEKLFF.

With respect to this clone: With only one base between it and a far larger clone, this is likely a read error. The rearrangement uses TRBV11-2 and TRBJ2-1, with a weak D call TRBD2 (5 bases). The CDR3 has 15 residues. V was shortened by 2 bases and J by 0 bases, with 8 bases between the two germline ends. CDR1 SGHAT and CDR2 FQNNGV come from the germline V gene. The CDR3 region is CASSLNRGSYNEQFF. The CDR3 nucleotides read TGTGCCAGCAGCTTAAACCGGGGCTCCTACAATGAGCAGTTCTTC.

The sample holds a few counts of this clone. This rearrangement joins TRBV19 to TRBJ2-3; D is uncertain. V gave up 6 bases and J gave up 0 bases, with 7 bases separating them. This CDR3 is built from 13 residues. From germline, CDR1 is LNHDA and CDR2 SQIVND (reference sequence). DNA of the CDR3: TGTGCCAGTAGAAAGAGTAGCACAGATACGCAGTATTTT. It codes for CASRKSSTDTQYF. The full variable domain, completed using reference TRBV19 and TRBJ2-3, is DGGITQSPKYLFRKEGQNVTLSCEQNLNHDAMYWYRQDPGQGLRLIYYSQIVNDFQKGDIAEGYSVSREKKESFPLTVTSAQKNPTAFYLCASRKSSTDTQYFGPGTRLTVL.

The chain has TRBV7-8 and TRBJ1-4, with D perhaps matching TRBD1 (6 bases). V was clipped by 5 bases and J by 2 bases, with 12 bases between them. There are 15 residues in the CDR3. The germline V gene encodes CDR1 SGHVS and CDR2 FQNEAQ. CDR3 in DNA: TGTGCCAGCAGCCGGTCGGGGGGCACTAATGAAAAACTGTTTTTT. Translation gives CASSRSGGTNEKLFF.

The chain recombines TRBV27 with TRBJ2-1, with 9 bases that match TRBD1. Germline V gene sequence: CDR1 MNHEY, CDR2 SMNVEV (reference sequence). The V and J ends lost 5 bases and 5 bases, in that order; junction bases with no gene match: 13. The CDR3 is made up of 17 amino acids. CDR3 nucleotide sequence: TGTGCCAGCAGTCAGCATCCGGGACAGGGACGCGACAATGAGCAGTTCTTC. Translation gives CASSQHPGQGRDNEQFF.

J is TRBJ1-3 and V is TRBV6-5; D remains unclear. V shed 6 bases and J shed 9 bases, with 9 bases lying between them. The germline CDR1 and CDR2 sequences are MNHEY and SVGAGI. CDR3 length: 11 residues. The CDR3 loop reads CASSPGVTIYF. The CDR3 DNA reads TGTGCCAGCAGCCCCGGGGTCACCATATATTTT.

This sequence joins TRBV15 and TRBJ2-3, with a weak D call TRBD2 (6 bases). Trimming left V 3 bases short and J 5 bases short, with 12 bases between. Germline V gives CDR1 LNHNV, CDR2 YYDKDF (reference sequence). CDR3 length: 14 amino acids. In nucleotides, the CDR3 is TGTGCCACCAGCAGCAGACTAGGGAGAGATACGCAGTATTTT. Protein: CATSSRLGRDTQYF. The whole variable domain, remainder taken from reference TRBV15 and TRBJ2-3, is DAMVIQNPRYQVTQFGKPVTLSCSQTLNHNVMYWYQQKSSQAPKLLFHYYDKDFNNEADTPDNFQSRRPNTSFCFLDIRSPGLGDTAMYLCATSSRLGRDTQYFGPGTRLTVL.

V and J are TRBV10-2 and TRBJ1-5; possibly TRBD1 for D (6 bases). The V end lost 7 bases, the J end lost 2 bases, and 9 bases lay between the germline ends. CDR1 is WSHSY, CDR2 SAAADI, per germline. This CDR3 has 13 residues. The CDR3 coding sequence is TGCGCCAGCACACAGGGAGGCAATCAGCCCCAGCATTTT. This encodes CASTQGGNQPQHF.

The V call is TRBV7-9, the J call TRBJ2-7, with D possibly TRBD2 on 7 matching bases. Germline CDR1 is SEHNR and CDR2 is FQNEAQ (reference sequence). This CDR3 comprises 14 residues. V lost 5 bases, J lost 6 bases, and 17 bases lay in between. The CDR3 region is CASSRRGGGFEQYF. In DNA form, the CDR3 reads TGTGCCAGCAGCCGCCGGGGAGGGGGGTTCGAGCAGTACTTC.

The CDR3 loop reads CASRVGWSSYEQYF. The CDR3 coding sequence is TGTGCCAGCAGGGTCGGGTGGAGCTCCTACGAGCAGTACTTC. This chain uses TRBV6-5 with TRBJ2-7; D gene unclear. The CDR3 runs to 14 residues. The germline CDR1 and CDR2 sequences are MNHEY and SVGAGI. The V end was cut by 6 bases, the J end by 0 bases, with 12 bases between.

This clone has a handful of counts. V usage is TRBV4-1 and J usage is TRBJ2-5; D is perhaps TRBD1 (5 bases). CDR1 is MGHRA and CDR2 is YSYEKL in the germline V gene. The CDR3 totals 16 residues. Deletions cut 0 bases from V and 1 base from J, with 12 bases between. CDR3: CASSQDPQGGQETQYF. The DNA of the CDR3 is TGCGCCAGCAGCCAAGATCCCCAGGGCGGCCAAGAGACCCAGTACTTC.

The genes are TRBV2 and TRBJ1-5; D unclear. Per germline, CDR1 SNHLY and CDR2 FYNNEI. V was shortened by 6 bases and J by 6 bases, with 12 bases between the two germline ends. The CDR3 spans 13 residues. The CDR3 region is CASSVRSGQPQHF. CDR3 in DNA: TGTGCCAGCAGCGTCAGGTCCGGTCAGCCCCAGCATTTT.

The V call is TRBV14, the J call TRBJ2-5; possible D gene TRBD2, 6 bases. CDR1 is SGHDN and CDR2 is FVKESK in the germline V gene. The V and J ends lost 0 bases and 5 bases respectively, with 19 bases between them. The CDR3 extends over 17 amino acids. CDR3 coding DNA: TGTGCCAGCAGCCAAGAGTATGTCAGGGAGGTAGGGGAGACCCAGTACTTC. Translating gives CASSQEYVREVGETQYF.

The J gene is TRBJ2-6, the V gene TRBV7-9, with 7 bases identical to TRBD1. Per the germline V gene, CDR1 is SEHNR and CDR2 is FQNEAQ (reference sequence). CDR3 length: 17 amino acids. The V gene end was trimmed by 5 bases and the J gene end by 1 base; junction bases not matched to a gene: 8. The DNA of the CDR3 is TGTGCCAGCAGCACGACAGGGAGTTCTTCTGGGGCCAACGTCCTGACTTTC. Protein product: CASSTTGSSSGANVLTF.

J is TRBJ2-7 and V is TRBV5-5; a weak D match, TRBD1 (5 bases). From germline, CDR1 is SGHKS and CDR2 YYEKEE (reference sequence). V was clipped by 2 bases and J by 4 bases, with 13 bases between them. The CDR3 extends over 14 amino acids. This CDR3 reads CASSFGHGGYEQYF. The CDR3 DNA reads TGTGCCAGCAGCTTTGGACATGGCGGATACGAGCAGTACTTC.

This clone was detected a few times. The V call is TRBV7-9, the J call TRBJ1-1, with 10 nucleotides matching TRBD1. Per germline, CDR1 SEHNR and CDR2 FQNEAQ (reference sequence). The CDR3 is 16 residues long. J was trimmed by 0 bases and V by 5 bases; bases with no gene match: 6. This CDR3 reads CASSRGTGAMNTEAFF. CDR3 nucleotides: TGTGCCAGCAGCCGTGGGACAGGGGCAATGAACACTGAAGCTTTCTTT.

V and J are TRBV4-1 and TRBJ1-1, with 7 positions matching TRBD1. This CDR3 has 13 amino acids. Per germline, CDR1 MGHRA and CDR2 YSYEKL. The V segment lost 0 bases and the J segment 9 bases; nucleotides outside the gene matches: 4. As DNA, the CDR3 is TGCGCCAGCAGCCAAGATGTGACAGGGCAAGCTTTCTTT. Residues: CASSQDVTGQAFF.

V gene TRBV4-1 combines with J gene TRBJ2-6, with 7 bases identical to TRBD1. The CDR3 contains 18 residues. The V gene's germline CDR1 is MGHRA and CDR2 YSYEKL. The V gene end was trimmed by 0 bases and the J gene end by 0 bases; junction bases not matched to a gene: 5. The CDR3, as DNA: TGCGCCAGCAGCCAAGATGGGACAGCCCACTCTGGGGCCAACGTCCTGACTTTC. Translating gives CASSQDGTAHSGANVLTF.